This T cell receptor (beta chain) was identified in a study of blood T cells in healthy people across ages. J lost 2 bases, V lost 5 bases, and 6 bases had no gene match. This CDR3 spans 15 amino acids. This clonotype has a handful of counts. Then a second PCR, running roughly 7 to 11 cycles, was carried out with a sample-barcoded 5' primer and a J-beta primer mix. From the 5' RACE reads, TCRdb called clonotypes with MiXCR, one entry per CDR3 protein. Among fewer than 600,000 distinct CDR3 sequences listed, 27% were seen once. The same data also went into a second study, on T cells of mothers and their children.

The TCR was taken from a boy aged 2 to 9 in good health. This chain connects TRBV12-3 or TRBV12-4 to TRBJ2-4; 7 bases match TRBD2. The material sequenced was blood. CDR3 sequence (DNA): TGTGCCAGCAGTAGTCTAGCGGCTTCCAAAAACATTCAGTACTTC. Translated, it gives CASSSLAASKNIQYF.